This T cell receptor (beta chain) was sequenced in a study of identical twins. This CDR3 has 14 amino acids. Per germline, CDR1 SGHRS and CDR2 YFSETQ. With V trimmed by 10 bases and J by 2 bases, 8 bases remained unmatched. In this sample, this clonotype turned up a few times. TCRdb re-analysed the 5' RACE reads in MiXCR, keeping a single row per CDR3 protein. The data hold 470,000 or so distinct CDR3 sequences, with 20% to 30% observed a single time. The donors were all healthy and Caucasian. These data were also filed under a second study, of T cells expressing NK-cell markers.

The sample taken for sequencing was CD4+ T cells sorted from blood. The V gene is TRBV5-1, the J gene TRBJ2-3; 9 nucleotides line up with TRBD2. The sequence was collected from a woman aged 18-29 years in good health. The chain's CDR3 is CAGKRGENTDTQYF. CDR3 DNA sequence: TGCGCCGGAAAGCGGGGGGAAAACACAGATACGCAGTATTTT.